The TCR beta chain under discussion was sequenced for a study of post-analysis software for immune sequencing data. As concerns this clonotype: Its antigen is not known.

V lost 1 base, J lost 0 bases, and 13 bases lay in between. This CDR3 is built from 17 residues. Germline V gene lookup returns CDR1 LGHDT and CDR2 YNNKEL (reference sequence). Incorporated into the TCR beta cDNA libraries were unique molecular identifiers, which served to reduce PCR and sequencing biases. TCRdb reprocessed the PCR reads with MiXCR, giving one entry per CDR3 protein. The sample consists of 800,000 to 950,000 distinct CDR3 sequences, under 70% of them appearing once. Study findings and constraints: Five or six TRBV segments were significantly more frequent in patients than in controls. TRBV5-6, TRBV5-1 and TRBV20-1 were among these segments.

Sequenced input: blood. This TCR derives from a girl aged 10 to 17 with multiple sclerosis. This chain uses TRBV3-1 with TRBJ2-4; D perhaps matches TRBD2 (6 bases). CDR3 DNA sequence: TGTGCCAGCAGCCAAGCGGGTGGCGGGGTAGCCAAAAACATTCAGTACTTC. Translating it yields CASSQAGGGVAKNIQYF.